Following are 6 T cell receptor beta chains from one sample sequenced in a study of CD8+ T cells in alopecia areata (dated by TCRdb to 2016 to 2018). The library was prepared using the immunoSEQ multiplex PCR assay. For TCR sequencing, RNA was extracted from every sample and reverse transcribed into cDNA to serve as template. The immuneACCESS repertoire file appears here via TCRdb, limited to in-frame rearrangements. These files lack a portion of the clones; in checked studies, under half of the deficit traces to unresolved V genes, and the cause of the others is not known. Within this sample are roughly 220,000 clones, with around two fifths of them counted one time only. The top ten constitute around 0.48% of the sample. The treatment or condition label, as the study defines it: oral pan-JAK inhibitor, 5-10 mg twice daily. The sequences come from CD4+ T cells sorted from blood, collected between weeks 30 and 35, from a patient treated with tofacitinib. Every receptor here comes from a human donor with alopecia areata.

This clone has just a few counts. The gene calls are TRBV2 and TRBJ1-2, with D perhaps matching TRBD1 (6 bases). Between the trimmed V and J ends, which lost 8 bases and 5 bases, there was a span of 15 bases. This CDR3 contains 13 residues. The germline CDR1 and CDR2 sequences are SNHLY and FYNNEI. The CDR3 region has the DNA TGTGCCAGCCTCAGGGGTGTTGGGTATGGCTACACCTTC. As protein: CASLRGVGYGYTF.

Only a few counts were recorded for this clone. The chain carries TRBV2 and TRBJ1-5; a possible D gene is TRBD1 (5 bases). The V and J ends lost 6 bases and 4 bases respectively, with 19 bases between them. Germline V CDR1 and CDR2: SNHLY, FYNNEI. The CDR3 is made up of 16 amino acids. The CDR3 region has the DNA TGTGCCAGCAGCGAAAGGCCGCCAGGGTTGAATCAGCCCCAGCATTTT. This encodes CASSERPPGLNQPQHF.

In its sample, this clone was seen a few times. This chain links TRBV11-2 with TRBJ2-1; possibly TRBD2 for D (6 bases). V was shortened by 5 bases and J by 10 bases, with 9 bases between the two germline ends. Germline V CDR1 and CDR2: SGHAT, FQNNGV. The CDR3 contains 11 residues. CDR3 nucleotide sequence: TGTGCCAGCAGCGTCAGCGGGGAGCAGTTCTTC. Translating it yields CASSVSGEQFF.

This clone has just a few counts. The CDR3 bases are TGTGCCAGCAGCTCGGGAATCTACGAGCAGTACTTC. It encodes CASSSGIYEQYF. The rearrangement joins TRBV7-2 to TRBJ2-7; maybe TRBD2 (5 bases). Trimming left V 4 bases short and J 3 bases short, with 7 bases between. The CDR3 is 12 amino acids. Germline values: CDR1 SGHTA, CDR2 FQGNSA. Complete variable domain (other parts from reference TRBV7-2 and TRBJ2-7): GAGVSQSPSNKVTEKGKDVELRCDPISGHTALYWYRQSLGQGLEFLIYFQGNSAPDKSGLPSDRFSAERTGGSVSTLTIQRTQQEDSAVYLCASSSGIYEQYFGPGTRLTVT.

The gene calls are TRBV7-9 and TRBJ2-5; D is possibly TRBD1 (5 bases). The CDR3 runs to 13 residues. The germline V gene has CDR1 SEHNR and CDR2 FQNEAQ (reference sequence). With 5 bases removed from V and 2 bases from J, the gap between germline ends came to 9 bases. This chain's CDR3 is CASSGGQQETQYF. In DNA form, the CDR3 reads TGTGCCAGCAGCGGTGGACAACAAGAGACCCAGTACTTC.

This clone was seen only once. V gene TRBV30 combines with J gene TRBJ1-4; D unclear. Germline CDR1 and CDR2: GTSNPN and SVGIG (reference sequence). Between the trimmed V and J ends, which lost 0 bases and 8 bases, there was a span of 10 bases. CDR3 size: 13 residues. The CDR3 DNA reads as TGTGCCTGGAGTGTACGGGAAGGGGAAAAACTGTTTTTT. Its protein product is CAWSVREGEKLFF.